A selection of T cell receptor beta chains follows, all from one sample in a study of beta chain features in type 1 diabetes. Sequenced by immunoSEQ multiplex PCR; TCRdb stores in-frame clones only, minus some. This sample has about 170,000 clones; approximately 7.8% occur once, and the top ten carry 0.94%. The specimen was central memory CD4+ T cells from blood. Receptors were obtained from a woman in her forties with type 1 diabetes. Both conserved end residues are part of each CDR3. The D gene is left open where the match is weak. Rows may omit the clone size; those that give it use once, few, many or a size class.

d_call,j_call,v_call,clone_size,cdr3_aa,cdr3_nt
NA,TRBJ2-6,TRBV5-4,many,CASSLGLFSGANVLTF,TGTGCCAGCAGCTTGGGACTTTTCTCTGGGGCCAACGTCCTGACTTTC
NA,TRBJ1-6,TRBV9,NA,CASSPGQSRRSPLHF,TGTGCCAGCAGCCCGGGACAATCCCGCAGATCACCCCTCCACTTT
TRBD2,TRBJ2-1,TRBV4-1,many,CASSQAGTSGYNEQFF,TGCGCCAGCAGCCAAGCCGGGACTAGCGGCTACAATGAGCAGTTCTTC
TRBD2,TRBJ2-2,TRBV9,few,CASTRGDFTGELFF,TGTGCCAGCACCCGGGGGGATTTCACCGGGGAGCTGTTTTTT
TRBD1,TRBJ1-6,TRBV6-5,NA,CASCRDRGNSPLHF,TGTGCCAGCTGCCGAGACAGGGGAAATTCACCCCTCCACTTT
TRBD2,TRBJ2-7,TRBV19,few,CASSAGTSGYEQYF,TGTGCCAGTAGTGCCGGGACTAGCGGCTACGAGCAGTACTTC
NA,TRBJ2-5,TRBV5-8,many,CASSFGELARETQYF,TGTGCCAGCAGCTTCGGGGAACTGGCCCGGGAGACCCAGTACTTC
NA,TRBJ2-7,TRBV9,few,CASSVSGISYEQYF,TGTGCCAGCAGCGTCTCCGGGATCTCCTACGAGCAGTACTTC
NA,TRBJ2-3,TRBV18,NA,CASSPPAVSTDTQYF,TGTGCCAGCTCACCCCCAGCGGTTAGCACAGATACGCAGTATTTT
TRBD1,TRBJ2-5,TRBV4-2,few,CASSPKIDRGRQETQYF,TGTGCCAGCAGCCCCAAGATTGACAGGGGAAGGCAAGAGACCCAGTACTTC